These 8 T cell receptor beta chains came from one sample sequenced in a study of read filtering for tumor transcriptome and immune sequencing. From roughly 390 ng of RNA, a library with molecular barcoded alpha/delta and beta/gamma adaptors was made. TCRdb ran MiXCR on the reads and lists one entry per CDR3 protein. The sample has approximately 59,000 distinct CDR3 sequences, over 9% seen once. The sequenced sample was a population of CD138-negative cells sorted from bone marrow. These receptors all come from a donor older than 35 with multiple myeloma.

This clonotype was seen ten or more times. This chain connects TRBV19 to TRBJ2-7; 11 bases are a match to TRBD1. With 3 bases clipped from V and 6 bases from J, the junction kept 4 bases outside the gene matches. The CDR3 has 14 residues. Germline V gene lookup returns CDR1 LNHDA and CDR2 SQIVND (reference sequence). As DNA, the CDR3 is TGTGCCAGTAGTATCCAAGGGACAGGGGGCGAGCAGTACTTC. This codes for CASSIQGTGGEQYF.

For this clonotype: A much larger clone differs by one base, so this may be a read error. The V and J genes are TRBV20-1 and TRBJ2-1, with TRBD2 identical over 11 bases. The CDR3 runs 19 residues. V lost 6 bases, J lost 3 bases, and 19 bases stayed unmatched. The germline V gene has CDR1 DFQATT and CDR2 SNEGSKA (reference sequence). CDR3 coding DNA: TGCAGTGCCCGACGCCTTACTAGCGGGGGTTCTTTAGACTACAATGAGCAGTTCTTC. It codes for CSARRLTSGGSLDYNEQFF.

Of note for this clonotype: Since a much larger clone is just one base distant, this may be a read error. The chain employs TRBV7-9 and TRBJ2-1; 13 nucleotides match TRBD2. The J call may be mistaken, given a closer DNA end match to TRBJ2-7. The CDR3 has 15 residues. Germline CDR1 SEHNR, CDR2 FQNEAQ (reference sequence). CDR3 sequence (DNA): TGTGTCAGCAGCTTAGGACTAGCGGGGGTTCGGGAGCAGTACTTC. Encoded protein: CVSSLGLAGVREQYF.

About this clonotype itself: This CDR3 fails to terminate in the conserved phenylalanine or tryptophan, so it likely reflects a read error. CDR3 sequence (DNA): TGTGCCAGCACCTCCTTCACTGAAGCTTTCTTA. Amino acids: CASTSFTEAFL. V gene TRBV28 combines with J gene TRBJ1-1; D is uncertain. The V end lost 7 bases, the J end lost 4 bases, and 7 bases lay between the germline ends. The CDR3 consists of 11 residues. Per the germline V gene, CDR1 is MDHEN and CDR2 is SYDVKM.

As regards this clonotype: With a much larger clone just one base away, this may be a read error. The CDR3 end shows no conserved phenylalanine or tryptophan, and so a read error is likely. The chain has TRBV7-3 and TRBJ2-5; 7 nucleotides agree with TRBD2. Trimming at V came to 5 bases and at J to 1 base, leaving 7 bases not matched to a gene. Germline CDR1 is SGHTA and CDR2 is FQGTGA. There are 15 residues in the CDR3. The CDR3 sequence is CASSLTGTIQETQYL. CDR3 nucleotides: TGTGCCAGCAGCCTGACCGGGACTATCCAAGAGACCCAGTACCTC.

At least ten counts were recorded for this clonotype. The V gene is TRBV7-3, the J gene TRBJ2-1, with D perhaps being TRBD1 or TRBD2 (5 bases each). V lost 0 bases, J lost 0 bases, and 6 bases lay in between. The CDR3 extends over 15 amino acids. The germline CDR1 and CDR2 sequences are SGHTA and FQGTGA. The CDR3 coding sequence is TGTGCCAGCAGCTTAACAGGGACCTCCTACAATGAGCAGTTCTTC. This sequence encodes CASSLTGTSYNEQFF.

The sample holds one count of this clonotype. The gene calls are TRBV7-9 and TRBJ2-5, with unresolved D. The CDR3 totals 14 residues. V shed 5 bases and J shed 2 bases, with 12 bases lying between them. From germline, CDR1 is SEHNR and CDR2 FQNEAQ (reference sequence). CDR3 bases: TGTGCCAGCAGCCTCGTAAGGGATCAAGAGACCCAGTACTTC. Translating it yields CASSLVRDQETQYF.

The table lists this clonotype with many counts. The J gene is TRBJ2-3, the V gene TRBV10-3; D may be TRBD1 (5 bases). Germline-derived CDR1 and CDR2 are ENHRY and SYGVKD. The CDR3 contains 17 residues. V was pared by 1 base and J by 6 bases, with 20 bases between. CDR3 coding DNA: TGTGCCATCAGTGAGTTCACCACGGCTAGGGGTGCCGATACGCAGTATTTT. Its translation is CAISEFTTARGADTQYF.